The clone carrying this T cell receptor beta chain was observed a handful of times. Its target is unknown. Other DNA sequences in this specimen translate into the identical CDR3. This sample was taken from a study of beta chain features in type 1 diabetes. This CDR3 has 15 amino acids. Germline CDR1 reads SGHTA; CDR2 reads FQGNSA. Trimming removed 3 bases from V and 3 bases from J, with 11 bases in between. Study results and limitations: Individuals with type 1 diabetes displayed fewer insertions and more deletions at VDJ junctions.

Every bit of the isolated RNA underwent reverse transcription, so sequencing read expressed TCRB transcripts. About 3.5 million reads, on average, came from each naive, central memory and regulatory T cell sample. Generated by immunoSEQ multiplex PCR, the TCRdb table keeps only in-frame clones and is missing some. The sample includes 860,000 or so clones, 17% of them seen just once. Sequenced sample: naive CD4+ T cells from blood. The origin of this receptor is a woman aged 18-29 years in good health. V and J are TRBV7-2 and TRBJ2-2; D perhaps matches TRBD1 (5 bases). DNA of the CDR3: TGTGCCAGCAGCTTGGGGCTAGGGGACACCGGGGAGCTGTTTTTT. Translation: CASSLGLGDTGELFF.